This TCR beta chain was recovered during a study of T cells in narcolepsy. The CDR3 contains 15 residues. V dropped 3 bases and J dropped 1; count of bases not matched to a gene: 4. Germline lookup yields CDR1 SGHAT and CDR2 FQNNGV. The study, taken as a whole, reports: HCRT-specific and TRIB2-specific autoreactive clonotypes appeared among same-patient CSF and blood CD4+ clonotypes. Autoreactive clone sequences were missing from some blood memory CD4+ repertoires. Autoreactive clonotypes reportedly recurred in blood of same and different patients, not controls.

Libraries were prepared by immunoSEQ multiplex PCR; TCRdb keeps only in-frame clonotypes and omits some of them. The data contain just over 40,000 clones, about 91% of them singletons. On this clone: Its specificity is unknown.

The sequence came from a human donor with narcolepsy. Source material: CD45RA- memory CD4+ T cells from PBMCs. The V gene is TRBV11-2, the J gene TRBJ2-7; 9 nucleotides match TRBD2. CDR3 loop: CASSFSGSPSYEQYF. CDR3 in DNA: TGTGCCAGCAGCTTTAGCGGGAGTCCATCCTACGAGCAGTACTTC.